There are a few counts of the clone carrying this T cell receptor (beta chain). Relative to the germline gene, one junction end is altered; a read error may explain this. The sample is drawn from a study of cytomegalovirus exposure and HLA in healthy donors. Germline V gene sequence: CDR1 SGHRS, CDR2 YFSETQ. This CDR3 has 14 amino acids. 13 Jbeta primers and 60 Vbeta primers were used for the PCR. TCRdb's table, derived via immunoSEQ multiplex PCR, lists solely in-frame clones and lacks some. This sample has 140,000 to 150,000 clones, with about 81% found just once. The clonotype comes from a man aged 30-40 years in good health and CMV-seronegative. The chain recombines TRBV5-1 with TRBJ2-6; the match to TRBD1 covers 7 bases. Sequenced: PBMCs. The CDR3 DNA follows: TGCGCCAGCAGCGACAGGGCAGGGGCCAACGGCCTGACTTTC. Residues: CASSDRAGANGLTF.